This TCR beta chain was identified in a study of Graves' ophthalmopathy and Graves' hyperthyroidism. Calling hyperthyroidism stable required that no ophthalmopathy show up within 18 months of follow-up. Hyperthyroidism was new, under 2 months, in patients aged 18 to 65. What supplied the PBMCs was 7.5 to 10 ml of fresh peripheral blood. Study observations and caveats: Blood samples also showed most expanded thyroid clonotypes exceeding 0.001 frequency.

At least ten counts were recorded for this clonotype. Its antigen remains unknown. The junction differs from germline at one of its ends, possibly a read error. This CDR3 comprises 14 residues. Amplified material comprised TCR beta CDR3 regions derived from RNA transcripts. RT-PCR with HTBI primers came first, then second-round multiplex PCR. TCRdb re-called the multiplex PCR reads through MiXCR, storing one row per CDR3 protein. Among hundreds of thousands of distinct CDR3 sequences listed, 15% were seen once. Sample: peripheral blood. This chain joins TRBV12-3 or TRBV12-4 and TRBJ2-4; D is unclear. This sequence was found in a woman aged 18-29 years with stable Graves' hyperthyroidism. The CDR3 nucleotides are TGTGCCAGCAGCCCGGGTTTAACCAAAAACATTAAGTACTTC. It encodes CASSPGLTKNIKYF.